The T cell receptor (beta chain) under discussion was sequenced for a study of identical twins. Only a few counts were recorded for this clonotype. A universal primer site arose from template switching, and cDNA bore unique molecular identifiers. TCRdb reanalysed the 5' RACE reads using MiXCR and keeps one entry per CDR3 protein. This sample yields about 790,000 distinct CDR3 sequences, of which around a sixth are seen a single time; around 13% belongs to the top ten. In germline, CDR1 is DFQATT, CDR2 SNEGSKA (reference sequence). This CDR3 is 12 amino acids long. The V gene lost 7 bases and the J gene lost 0 bases, with 10 bases spanning the gap. These data were also filed under a second study, of T cells expressing NK-cell markers. From that report: From sorted CD3+CD56+NKG2C+, CD3+CD56+NKG2C- and CD3+CD56-NKG2C+ T cells came the TCR beta repertoires. Only alpha-beta TCR T cells were sorted in several experiments, using an anti-gamma-delta TCR antibody.

Sequenced: PBMCs. The TCR originated in a young woman in good health. This chain links TRBV20-1 with TRBJ2-7, with D possibly TRBD2 on 5 matching bases. For the CDR3, the DNA is TGCAGTGTCCCCCGGGACTCCTACGAGCAGTACTTC. This encodes CSVPRDSYEQYF.